This T cell receptor (beta chain) emerged from a study of blood T cell repertoires in COVID-19. Study-wide context: The United States, Italy and Spain were the sources of the acute and convalescent COVID-19 samples.

Measured with immunoSEQ multiplex PCR; TCRdb has only the in-frame clones, and not every one. The table has approximately 100,000 clones, about 85% seen once; the top ten hold less than 2%. Germline CDR1 and CDR2: LNHDA and SQIVND (reference sequence). V was clipped by 6 bases and J by 5 bases, with 17 bases between them. The CDR3 covers 15 residues. This clone was observed a handful of times. The chain has TRBV19 and TRBJ1-5; maybe TRBD1 (6 bases). Sequences were obtained from peripheral blood. The TCR was taken from a woman between 70 and 85 years old with active or convalescent COVID-19. As DNA, the CDR3 is TGTGCCAGTAGCCCTCCGGGGGGCGCATATCAGCCCCAGCATTTT. Amino acid sequence: CASSPPGGAYQPQHF. The complete variable domain, with remaining parts taken from reference TRBV19 and TRBJ1-5, reads DGGITQSPKYLFRKEGQNVTLSCEQNLNHDAMYWYRQDPGQGLRLIYYSQIVNDFQKGDIAEGYSVSREKKESFPLTVTSAQKNPTAFYLCASSPPGGAYQPQHFGDGTRLSIL.